The source of this TCR beta chain is a study of T cell responses to AZD1222 COVID-19 vaccine. Study results and limitations: When two AZD1222 doses had been given, Spike-specific TCR breadth and depth rose. Just a handful of AZD1222 recipients tested seropositive at baseline. Regions 160-218 and 743-854 held dominance among vaccine-associated CD4 TCRs, which spanned spike. It should be noted that donors were predominantly white British and more often female, and clonal diversity was possibly underestimated.

Profiled with immunoSEQ multiplex PCR; TCRdb holds only in-frame clones, not every one. Of over 150,000 clones listed, roughly 90% were seen once; the top ten hold approximately 3.1%. Note on this clone: The target antigen is unknown.

Material: peripheral blood, obtained on day 0 of AZD1222 vaccination. The sequence derives from an adult in good health.

CDR3 nucleotide sequence: TGTGCCAGCAGAATAACAGGCACAGATACGCAGTATTTT. As protein: CASRITGTDTQYF. The rearrangement uses TRBV6-4 and TRBJ2-3; D unclear. The CDR3 has 13 amino acids. Germline V gives CDR1 MRHNA, CDR2 SNTAGT. V dropped 6 bases and J dropped 1 base, with 8 bases sitting between them.